A single sample is the source of the 17 T cell receptor beta chains below, sequenced in a study of T cell repertoires in cytomegalovirus infection. Their specific antigens are unknown. From the reads, TCRdb called clonotypes with MiXCR, one entry per CDR3 protein. Of about 340,000 distinct CDR3 sequences listed, just under 30% are singletons. Here the sequenced sample was cultured PBMCs, taken from culture after CMV antigen stimulation. These receptors all come from a human donor in good health (CMV status not recorded). Some clones in this sample may be carry-over from other donors' samples.

The chain uses TRBV29-1 and TRBJ2-7; possibly TRBD2 for D (7 bases). Per germline, CDR1 SQVTM and CDR2 ANQGSEA. The CDR3 is 12 residues long. Trimming left V 4 bases short and J 4 bases short, with 11 bases between. CDR3 in amino acids: CSVAGGPYEQYF. CDR3 bases: TGCAGCGTTGCGGGGGGCCCGTACGAGCAGTACTTC.

The rearrangement links TRBV5-6 to TRBJ1-3; D gene uncertain. V lost 0 bases and J 4 bases, leaving 11 bases between the germline ends. The CDR3 totals 15 residues. From germline, CDR1 is SGHDT and CDR2 YYEEEE. CDR3 residues: CASSLAPGSGNTIYF. The CDR3 DNA sequence: TGTGCCAGCAGCTTGGCACCGGGATCCGGAAACACCATATATTTT. Supplemented by reference TRBV5-6 and TRBJ1-3, the full variable domain reads DAGVTQSPTHLIKTRGQQVTLRCSPKSGHDTVSWYQQALGQGPQFIFQYYEEEERQRGNFPDRFSGHQFPNYSSELNVNALLLGDSALYLCASSLAPGSGNTIYFGEGSWLTVV.

This clonotype was observed at least ten times. The genes are TRBV7-6 and TRBJ1-1; D perhaps matches TRBD1 (6 bases). The ends were cut back, 6 bases at V and 0 bases at J, with 14 bases in the middle. The CDR3 runs 15 residues. Per germline, CDR1 SGHVS and CDR2 FNYEAQ. DNA for the CDR3: TGTGCCAGCAGTTCTTCCGGGACAATGAACACTGAAGCTTTCTTT. The encoded protein is CASSSSGTMNTEAFF.

This clonotype was seen many times. The chain is built from TRBV7-2 and TRBJ2-3, with D perhaps assigned TRBD1 or TRBD2 (5 bases each). The CDR3 sequence is 17 residues long. The germline V gene encodes CDR1 SGHTA and CDR2 FQGNSA. Deletions cut 1 base from V and 0 bases from J, with 14 bases between. CDR3 bases: TGTGCCAGCAGCTTAGGGCAGGCCGGGGCTAGCACAGATACGCAGTATTTT. Translated, it gives CASSLGQAGASTDTQYF. The full variable domain, rest sourced from reference TRBV7-2 and TRBJ2-3, is GAGVSQSPSNKVTEKGKDVELRCDPISGHTALYWYRQSLGQGLEFLIYFQGNSAPDKSGLPSDRFSAERTGGSVSTLTIQRTQQEDSAVYLCASSLGQAGASTDTQYFGPGTRLTVL.

This chain uses TRBV28 with TRBJ2-1, with a weak D call TRBD2 (6 bases). V was clipped by 3 bases and J by 7 bases, with 13 bases between them. CDR3 length: 14 residues. Germline V gene sequence: CDR1 MDHEN, CDR2 SYDVKM. CDR3 protein: CASSLEQTRNEQFF. As DNA, the CDR3 is TGTGCCAGCAGTTTGGAACAGACTAGGAATGAGCAGTTCTTC. Complete variable domain (other parts from reference TRBV28 and TRBJ2-1): DVKVTQSSRYLVKRTGEKVFLECVQDMDHENMFWYRQDPGLGLRLIYFSYDVKMKEKGDIPEGYSVSREKKERFSLILESASTNQTSMYLCASSLEQTRNEQFFGPGTRLTVL.

In its sample, this clonotype was seen a few times. The chain is built from TRBV18 and TRBJ1-2; tentative D call: TRBD1 (6 bases). V was pared by 8 bases and J by 8 bases, with 18 bases between. Germline loops: CDR1 KGHSH, CDR2 LQKENI. The CDR3 totals 13 residues. CDR3 bases: TGTGCCAGCACCCTACCAGCCGGGGGCGGCTACACCTTC. Its translation: CASTLPAGGGYTF.

The chain joins TRBV7-2 to TRBJ2-3; D might be TRBD1 or TRBD2, each matching 5 bases. The CDR3 extends over 15 amino acids. V lost 0 bases and J 4 bases, leaving 11 bases between the germline ends. Germline values: CDR1 SGHTA, CDR2 FQGNSA. In DNA, the CDR3 is TGTGCCAGCAGCTTAGCGGGACCCAAATCAGATACGCAGTATTTT. It specifies CASSLAGPKSDTQYF. The full variable domain, with the rest looked up from reference TRBV7-2 and TRBJ2-3, is GAGVSQSPSNKVTEKGKDVELRCDPISGHTALYWYRQSLGQGLEFLIYFQGNSAPDKSGLPSDRFSAERTGGSVSTLTIQRTQQEDSAVYLCASSLAGPKSDTQYFGPGTRLTVL.

By share, this clonotype ranks as large. The chain recombines TRBV7-8 with TRBJ2-7; maybe TRBD2 (6 bases). CDR3 length equals 15 residues. Trimming cost V 3 bases and J 0 bases, with 12 bases left between them. CDR1 is SGHVS, CDR2 FQNEAQ, per germline. This CDR3 reads CASSFEVADSYEQYF. The DNA of the CDR3 is TGTGCCAGCAGCTTTGAAGTAGCGGACTCCTACGAGCAGTACTTC.

This clonotype was detected a few times. This chain connects TRBV10-1 to TRBJ1-2; D ambiguous. The CDR3 covers 16 residues. Per germline, CDR1 WNHNN and CDR2 SYGVQD (reference sequence). V gave up 2 bases and J gave up 8 bases, with 21 bases separating them. The CDR3 DNA reads TGCGCCAGCAGTGAGCTGGACGTCGTTTTTGCGAGCGGCTACACCTTC. Its translation is CASSELDVVFASGYTF.

The genes are TRBV11-3 and TRBJ2-2; no reliable D call. Germline assignment: CDR1 SGHNT and CDR2 YENEEA. V gave up 2 bases and J gave up 6 bases, with 10 bases separating them. The CDR3 is 14 amino acids. CDR3 DNA sequence: TGTGCCAGCAGCTTACTCCGCCAGTCCGGGGAGCTGTTTTTT. It yields the protein CASSLLRQSGELFF.

The chain uses TRBV28 and TRBJ1-1, with TRBD1 as a possible D gene (5 bases). This CDR3 is built from 15 residues. Per the germline V gene, CDR1 is MDHEN and CDR2 is SYDVKM. The CDR3 DNA reads as TGTGTCACCGGGACGGTTGGCCTCATGAACACTGAAGCTTTCTTT. Translated, it gives CVTGTVGLMNTEAFF.

On this clonotype itself: A much larger clone is a single base away; this may be a read error. This rearrangement joins TRBV11-2 to TRBJ2-5; 8 bases match TRBD2. The germline V gene encodes CDR1 SGHAT and CDR2 FQNNGV. This CDR3 spans 16 amino acids. Trimming removed 7 bases from V and 5 bases from J; junction bases left unmatched: 15. The CDR3 reads CASNPLREGGVETQYF. CDR3 DNA sequence: TGTGCCAGCAACCCTTTACGGGAGGGGGGAGTGGAGACCCAGTACTTC.

The CDR3 DNA follows: TGTGCCAGCAGTCACAGTAGCTCTGGAAACACCATATATTTT. This sequence encodes CASSHSSSGNTIYF. V gene TRBV7-9 combines with J gene TRBJ1-3; the D is unclear. CDR3 length: 14 amino acids. The germline V and J ends were trimmed by 6 bases and 0 bases, with 9 bases remaining between them. Germline V gene lookup returns CDR1 SEHNR and CDR2 FQNEAQ (reference sequence).

The chain is built from TRBV12-3 or TRBV12-4 and TRBJ2-2; TRBD1 matches at 7 bases. The CDR3 sequence is 17 residues long. The trim removed 3 bases at V and 2 bases at J, leaving 9 bases unmatched. DNA for the CDR3: TGTGCCAGCAGTTTGAGGGCCGGGACAGTCAACACCGGGGAGCTGTTTTTT. Translation: CASSLRAGTVNTGELFF.

This clonotype was found a few times. The V and J genes are TRBV9 and TRBJ2-1; 9 positions match TRBD2. Per germline, CDR1 SGDLS and CDR2 YYNGEE. The CDR3 extends over 15 amino acids. After removal of 0 bases from V and 10 bases from J, the junction contained 8 bases not matched to a gene. The CDR3, as DNA: TGTGCCAGCAGCGTAGACCTAGCGGGGCGGCTGGAGCAGTTCTTC. Protein sequence: CASSVDLAGRLEQFF.

This clonotype has just a few counts. The rearrangement uses TRBV4-1 and TRBJ2-5, with 8 bases that match TRBD1. Unmatched junction bases numbered 10, after V lost 0 bases and J lost 4 bases. The CDR3 extends over 17 amino acids. The germline V gene has CDR1 MGHRA and CDR2 YSYEKL. CDR3 amino acids: CASSQDQGQAGGETQYF. DNA for the CDR3: TGCGCCAGCAGCCAAGATCAGGGACAGGCCGGAGGAGAGACCCAGTACTTC.

This clonotype was seen many times. V is TRBV6-6 and J is TRBJ2-1; D unresolved. The V end lost 5 bases, the J end lost 2 bases, and 4 bases lay between the germline ends. The CDR3 is 12 amino acids. Germline V gene data show CDR1 as MNHNY and CDR2 as SVGAGI (reference sequence). The CDR3 loop reads CASSRPYNEQFF. The CDR3 nucleotides read TGTGCCAGCAGTCGACCCTACAATGAGCAGTTCTTC.